This record covers a single T cell receptor beta chain. The source of the sample is a study of control samples from healthy donors and cancer patients. With V trimmed by 2 bases and J by 5 bases, 15 bases remained unmatched. The CDR3 spans 17 residues. CDR1 SGHTA and CDR2 FQGNSA come from the germline V gene. Generated by immunoSEQ multiplex PCR, the TCRdb table keeps only in-frame clones and is missing some. The repertoire holds around 140,000 clones, with about 91% as singletons. The genes are TRBV7-2 and TRBJ2-7, with 7 bases matching TRBD1. Material: blood. The source is a young man in good health. CDR3 DNA sequence: TGTGCCAGCAGCTTATTTAGGGGTTGGGGCAGGGGGAACGAGCAGTACTTC. It yields the protein CASSLFRGWGRGNEQYF.